Listed here are 20 T cell receptor beta chains from one sample, sequenced in a study of CD8 T cells in Susac syndrome. With random hexamers, roughly 0.5 to 1 ug RNA was reverse transcribed. One entry per CDR3 protein, called by TCRdb with MiXCR from the immunoSEQ multiplex PCR reads. The sample contains around 150,000 distinct CDR3 sequences, 94% of which appear only once. Sequencing was done on a sample of CD8+ T cells from PBMCs. The receptors stem from a human donor in good health.

The chain joins TRBV27 to TRBJ2-5, with a possible D match to TRBD1 (6 bases). V lost 5 bases and J lost 5, with 12 bases in between. The CDR3 runs 13 residues. Per germline, CDR1 MNHEY and CDR2 SMNVEV (reference sequence). CDR3 protein: CASSPQGFETQYF. In nucleotides, the CDR3 is TGTGCCAGCAGTCCGCAGGGGTTTGAGACCCAGTACTTC.

The genes are TRBV29-1 and TRBJ2-1; tentatively, D is TRBD1 (5 bases). CDR3 length: 15 residues. Germline V gene sequence: CDR1 SQVTM, CDR2 ANQGSEA. Trimming took 0 bases from V and 7 from J, leaving 16 bases between them. CDR3 loop: CSVEDGGRVMNEQFF. CDR3 bases: TGCAGCGTTGAAGATGGCGGCAGGGTAATGAATGAGCAGTTCTTC.

The chain employs TRBV11-2 and TRBJ2-7, with D unclear. This CDR3 is 12 amino acids long. CDR1 SGHAT and CDR2 FQNNGV come from the germline V gene. Trimming cost V 5 bases and J 5 bases, with 10 bases left between them. CDR3 sequence reads: CASSPPSDEQYF. Here the CDR3 DNA reads TGTGCCAGCAGCCCCCCCTCAGACGAGCAGTACTTC.

This chain links TRBV20-1 with TRBJ2-1; D is unclear. Trimming left V 6 bases short and J 3 bases short, with 12 bases between. There are 13 residues in the CDR3. Germline V gene data show CDR1 as DFQATT and CDR2 as SNEGSKA (reference sequence). CDR3 bases: TGCAGTGCCGTGGAGAATAGCTACAATGAGCAGTTCTTC. It codes for CSAVENSYNEQFF.

This rearrangement joins TRBV4-3 to TRBJ2-3, with D uncertain. Germline V gene sequence: CDR1 LGHNA, CDR2 YSLEER. Trimming shortened V by 0 bases and J by 3 bases, and 7 bases separated the two germline ends. The length of the CDR3 is 14 residues. In DNA form, the CDR3 reads TGCGCCAGCAGCCAAGAAGGGCCGACAGATACGCAGTATTTT. This translates into CASSQEGPTDTQYF.

V is TRBV7-2 and J is TRBJ2-1; 12 nucleotides agree with TRBD2. In germline, CDR1 is SGHTA, CDR2 FQGNSA. V lost 8 bases to trimming and J lost 8 bases; unmatched junction nucleotides: 16. CDR3 length: 17 amino acids. CDR3 DNA: TGTGCCAGCGGGGTAGGGACTAGCGGGCCCTCCGGGGATGAGCAGTTCTTC. As protein: CASGVGTSGPSGDEQFF.

This clonotype turned up a few times. The chain joins TRBV29-1 to TRBJ2-7; D may be TRBD1 or TRBD2 (5 bases each). This CDR3 region has 12 residues. Germline V gene lookup returns CDR1 SQVTM and CDR2 ANQGSEA. Trimming shortened V by 7 bases and J by 6 bases, and 16 bases separated the two germline ends. In DNA form, the CDR3 reads TGCAGCGCAGACTCGGGGCTTGGCGAGCAGTACTTC. Amino acid sequence: CSADSGLGEQYF.

The V and J genes are TRBV29-1 and TRBJ2-1, with 7 bases lining up with TRBD2. This CDR3 comprises 14 residues. V lost 2 bases to trimming and J lost 8 bases; unmatched junction nucleotides: 9. The germline gives CDR1 SQVTM, CDR2 ANQGSEA. CDR3 bases: TGCAGCGTTGAAAGGCGGGAGCGTGCATATGAGCAGTTCTTC. It specifies CSVERRERAYEQFF.

This clonotype was seen once. This chain links TRBV29-1 with TRBJ2-7; 10 positions agree with TRBD2. V lost 5 bases, J lost 4 bases, and 5 bases stayed unmatched. Germline lookup yields CDR1 SQVTM and CDR2 ANQGSEA. The CDR3 covers 13 residues. CDR3 DNA sequence: TGCAGCGTTAAAGGACTAGCGGAGTACGAGCAGTACTTC. It codes for CSVKGLAEYEQYF.

V gene TRBV28 combines with J gene TRBJ1-1; TRBD1 aligns across 10 bases. Trimming took 6 bases from V and 1 from J; bases not matched to a gene: 11. Germline CDR1 and CDR2: MDHEN and SYDVKM. The CDR3 runs 17 residues. The CDR3, as DNA: TGTGCCAGCAGACCCTACTGGACAGGGGGATGGAACACTGAAGCTTTCTTT. Its protein is CASRPYWTGGWNTEAFF.

The CDR3 coding sequence is TGTGCCAGCAGTTTCGGACAGCTCCAGTTTTCAGATACGCAGTATTTT. It codes for CASSFGQLQFSDTQYF. This chain connects TRBV28 to TRBJ2-3, with D perhaps TRBD1 (6 bases). This CDR3 has 16 amino acids. V dropped 3 bases and J dropped 4 bases, with 17 bases sitting between them. In germline, CDR1 is MDHEN, CDR2 SYDVKM.

The chain joins TRBV12-3 or TRBV12-4 to TRBJ2-5; the match to TRBD2 covers 7 bases. The CDR3 has 14 residues. Trimming cost V 3 bases and J 5 bases; bases outside gene matches: 6. The CDR3 nucleotides read TGTGCCAGCAGTTTCGGCGGGAGAGTTGAGACCCAGTACTTC. This sequence encodes CASSFGGRVETQYF.

The chain couples TRBV7-9 to TRBJ2-5; 13 bases match TRBD2. V lost 6 bases, J lost 1 base, and 2 bases stayed unmatched. This CDR3 comprises 15 residues. The germline CDR1 and CDR2 sequences are SEHNR and FQNEAQ (reference sequence). The CDR3 sequence: CASRTSGRAQETQYF. CDR3 bases: TGTGCCAGCAGAACTAGCGGGAGGGCCCAAGAGACCCAGTACTTC.

This clonotype was picked up one time. The J gene is TRBJ2-3, the V gene TRBV27, with D perhaps given as TRBD1 or TRBD2 (6 bases each). CDR3 size: 16 residues. Germline-derived CDR1 and CDR2 are MNHEY and SMNVEV (reference sequence). V lost 0 bases to trimming and J lost 4 bases, with 14 bases between them. CDR3 amino acids: CASSLSAGEVADTQYF. The CDR3 DNA sequence: TGTGCCAGCAGTTTATCGGCAGGGGAGGTAGCAGATACGCAGTATTTT.

The gene calls are TRBV4-3 and TRBJ2-2; D might be TRBD2 (5 bases). The CDR3 is made up of 15 amino acids. With 1 base removed from V and 4 bases from J, the gap between germline ends came to 10 bases. CDR1 and CDR2 (germline): LGHNA, YSLEER. As DNA, the CDR3 is TGCGCCAGCAGCCAAGGGGTAGCGACCACCGGGGAGCTGTTTTTT. Translating gives CASSQGVATTGELFF.

The J gene is TRBJ2-2, the V gene TRBV9; D not certain. CDR1 SGDLS and CDR2 YYNGEE come from the germline V gene. There are 13 residues in the CDR3. Trimming stripped 4 bases from V and 1 base from J, with 5 bases between. The CDR3, as DNA: TGTGCCAGCAGCAACAGGAACACCGGGGAGCTGTTTTTT. Protein sequence: CASSNRNTGELFF.

CDR3 DNA: TGTGCCAGCGGGGGACAGGCGGACTATGGCTACACCTTC. Translated: CASGGQADYGYTF. The V call is TRBV7-9, the J call TRBJ1-2, with 8 bases fitting TRBD1. CDR1 and CDR2 from the germline V gene are SEHNR and FQNEAQ (reference sequence). The CDR3 extends over 13 amino acids. With 8 bases clipped from V and 3 bases from J, the junction kept 5 bases outside the gene matches.

The chain is built from TRBV7-9 and TRBJ2-3, with no clear D. Germline V gene lookup returns CDR1 SEHNR and CDR2 FQNEAQ (reference sequence). The CDR3 sequence is 15 residues long. V was clipped by 5 bases and J by 4 bases, with 16 bases between them. The CDR3: CASSVLGSVADTQYF. As DNA, the CDR3 is TGTGCCAGCAGCGTCCTAGGGTCCGTCGCAGATACGCAGTATTTT.

J is TRBJ2-1 and V is TRBV20-1; D possibly corresponds to TRBD2 (5 bases). This CDR3 comprises 15 residues. Germline CDR1 DFQATT, CDR2 SNEGSKA (reference sequence). V dropped 5 bases and J dropped 1 base, with 15 bases sitting between them. The CDR3 DNA reads as TGCAGTGCTCTGAGTCCCAGCGGATCCTACAATGAGCAGTTCTTC. Its translation is CSALSPSGSYNEQFF.

The chain uses TRBV27 and TRBJ2-1; 8 bases line up with TRBD2. The CDR3 loop spans 18 amino acids. Germline lookup yields CDR1 MNHEY and CDR2 SMNVEV (reference sequence). J lost 8 bases, V lost 8 bases, and 23 bases had no gene match. CDR3 sequence: CASYWTGGPESSAHEQFF. The CDR3 DNA reads TGTGCCAGCTATTGGACGGGAGGGCCAGAGTCGTCAGCCCATGAGCAGTTCTTC.